Each of the 22 T cell receptor beta chains below was sequenced from the same sample in a study of blood T cell repertoires in COVID-19. Method: immunoSEQ multiplex PCR; TCRdb's copy keeps in-frame clones and lacks some. The table records about 190,000 clones, approximately 91% of them present only once. Sequencing was done on a sample of peripheral blood. These receptor sequences come from a man aged 35 to 55 with acute or convalescent COVID-19.

The J gene is TRBJ1-6, the V gene TRBV7-6; the D gene is possibly TRBD1 (6 bases). The germline CDR1 and CDR2 sequences are SGHVS and FNYEAQ. The CDR3 is 15 amino acids. With 2 bases removed from V and 9 bases from J, the gap between germline ends came to 14 bases. The CDR3 sequence: CASSLSEGGGSPLHF. The CDR3 DNA sequence: TGTGCCAGCAGCTTATCGGAGGGGGGGGGTTCACCCCTCCACTTT.

This rearrangement joins TRBV19 to TRBJ1-5, with 7 bases that match TRBD1. The CDR3 runs to 16 residues. J gave up 7 bases and V 1 base, and 10 bases lay outside the gene matches. CDR1 LNHDA and CDR2 SQIVND come from the germline V gene (reference sequence). The CDR3 DNA sequence: TGTGCCAGTAGTATAGTCGGGACACAGGGGCCCCAGCCCCAGCATTTT. Translated: CASSIVGTQGPQPQHF.

This chain links TRBV25-1 with TRBJ2-7, with 9 nucleotides matching TRBD1. The CDR3 contains 13 residues. Germline-derived CDR1 and CDR2 are MGHDK and SYGVNS. Germline trimming cut 4 bases from V and 6 bases from J; bases unmatched to any gene: 4. CDR3 region: CASSAGTGFEQYF. CDR3 nucleotide sequence: TGTGCCAGCAGTGCCGGGACAGGGTTCGAGCAGTACTTC.

This chain links TRBV5-1 with TRBJ1-1; 10 bases map to TRBD1. Germline V CDR1 and CDR2: SGHRS, YFSETQ. Trimming at V came to 4 bases and at J to 3 bases, leaving 9 bases not matched to a gene. This CDR3 is built from 16 residues. The CDR3 is CASSLGTGVIDTEAFF. The CDR3 bases are TGCGCCAGCAGCCTCGGGACAGGGGTTATCGACACTGAAGCTTTCTTT.

The chain has TRBV6-5 and TRBJ1-4; D call uncertain. Trimming left V 0 bases short and J 7 bases short, with 12 bases between. Germline CDR1 is MNHEY and CDR2 is SVGAGI. This CDR3 spans 15 amino acids. The CDR3 here is CASSYSRVAGEKLFF. The CDR3 DNA follows: TGTGCCAGCAGTTACTCGAGGGTCGCCGGTGAAAAACTGTTTTTT.

Turning to this clone: Other DNA sequences from this sample encode an identical CDR3 as well. This chain joins TRBV7-2 and TRBJ1-1; 7 bases line up with TRBD1. The trim removed 5 bases at V and 1 base at J, leaving 4 bases unmatched. The germline V gene has CDR1 SGHTA and CDR2 FQGNSA. This CDR3 contains 14 residues. CDR3 sequence reads: CASSPRTGNTEAFF. The DNA for the CDR3 is TGTGCCAGCAGCCCCAGGACAGGGAACACTGAAGCTTTCTTT.

The chain joins TRBV28 to TRBJ1-4, with 9 nucleotides matching TRBD1. This CDR3 region has 13 residues. The J segment lost 7 bases and the V segment lost 6 bases, leaving 3 bases of the junction unmatched. Germline V lookup: CDR1 MDHEN, CDR2 SYDVKM. The CDR3 sequence is CASRRGQGEKLFF. CDR3 nucleotide sequence: TGTGCCAGCAGGAGGGGACAGGGTGAAAAACTGTTTTTT.

This chain connects TRBV18 to TRBJ2-5; 13 bases map to TRBD2. CDR1 KGHSH and CDR2 LQKENI come from the germline V gene. The CDR3 length is 16 residues. J gave up 1 base and V 4 bases, and 3 bases lay outside the gene matches. CDR3 coding DNA: TGTGCCAGCTCACTCACTAGCGGGGGGGTCCAAGAGACCCAGTACTTC. Its protein product is CASSLTSGGVQETQYF.

The chain uses TRBV5-1 and TRBJ1-6; 7 bases match TRBD1. The CDR3 totals 16 residues. V shed 4 bases and J 5 bases; nucleotides not matched to a gene: 9. In germline, CDR1 is SGHRS, CDR2 YFSETQ. The CDR3 spells CASSPGQMTHNSPLHF. CDR3 DNA: TGCGCCAGCAGCCCGGGACAGATGACGCATAATTCACCCCTCCACTTT.

The chain links TRBV5-5 to TRBJ1-2, with D unclear. The CDR3 runs to 12 residues. Deletions cut 0 bases from V and 14 bases from J, with 14 bases between. CDR1 and CDR2 (germline): SGHKS, YYEKEE (reference sequence). CDR3 sequence: CASSLDVKTRTF. CDR3 coding DNA: TGTGCCAGCAGCTTGGACGTCAAGACGAGGACCTTC. The entire variable domain, with the rest obtained from reference TRBV5-5 and TRBJ1-2, is as follows: DAGVTQSPTHLIKTRGQQVTLRCSPISGHKSVSWYQQVLGQGPQFIFQYYEKEERGRGNFPDRFSARQFPNYSSELNVNALLLGDSALYLCASSLDVKTRTFGSGTRLTVV.

The V call is TRBV6-1, the J call TRBJ2-7; D is possibly TRBD2 (5 bases). The V gene lost 2 bases and the J gene lost 2 bases, with 7 bases spanning the gap. CDR1 MNHNS and CDR2 SASEGT come from the germline V gene. The CDR3 extends over 13 amino acids. CDR3 coding DNA: TGTGCCAGCAGTGAACAGGAGGCCTACGAGCAGTACTTC. As protein: CASSEQEAYEQYF.

The chain recombines TRBV9 with TRBJ1-1, with D possibly TRBD1 on 5 matching bases. There are 13 residues in the CDR3. Germline values: CDR1 SGDLS, CDR2 YYNGEE. The V end lost 4 bases, the J end lost 6 bases, and 13 bases lay between the germline ends. The chain's CDR3 is CASSTSGYSEAFF. CDR3 in DNA: TGTGCCAGCAGCACTTCAGGGTACTCTGAAGCTTTCTTT.

The CDR3 loop is CASSGLIVAGEGETQYF. CDR3 DNA: TGTGCCAGCAGCGGATTAATTGTAGCGGGGGAGGGAGAGACCCAGTACTTC. The chain links TRBV9 to TRBJ2-5, with 9 bases that match TRBD2. Germline CDR1 reads SGDLS; CDR2 reads YYNGEE. Trimming took 3 bases from V and 4 from J; bases not matched to a gene: 13. This CDR3 is 17 amino acids long.

This sequence joins TRBV28 and TRBJ1-5, with 9 bases fitting TRBD1. Germline lookup yields CDR1 MDHEN and CDR2 SYDVKM. The J segment lost 7 bases and the V segment lost 6 bases, leaving 13 bases of the junction unmatched. The CDR3 is 16 amino acids. The CDR3 bases are TGTGCCAGCAGCCTCACCCCCGGGACAGGGAAGCAGCCCCAGCATTTT. It specifies CASSLTPGTGKQPQHF.

A few counts support this clone. The chain employs TRBV6-1 and TRBJ1-2, with 7 bases aligning to TRBD1. CDR3 length: 13 residues. The V gene's germline CDR1 is MNHNS and CDR2 SASEGT. V lost 2 bases, J lost 5 bases, and 2 bases stayed unmatched. This chain's CDR3 is CASSEWGQYGYTF. The CDR3 bases are TGTGCCAGCAGTGAATGGGGACAGTATGGCTACACCTTC.

This sequence joins TRBV6-5 and TRBJ1-2, with TRBD1 as a possible D gene (5 bases). Trimming took 8 bases from V and 7 from J, leaving 14 bases between them. Per germline, CDR1 MNHEY and CDR2 SVGAGI. The length of the CDR3 is 12 residues. The chain's CDR3 is CASRRGVSGYTF. The CDR3 DNA follows: TGTGCCAGCCGCCGGGGGGTCTCTGGCTACACCTTC.

This chain joins TRBV7-8 and TRBJ1-1; weak D call: TRBD1 (5 bases). This CDR3 has 15 amino acids. Germline V lookup: CDR1 SGHVS, CDR2 FQNEAQ. V lost 3 bases, J lost 5 bases, and 16 bases lay in between. The CDR3, as DNA: TGTGCCAGCAGCTTCTTAGGGGTGGGGGGTACTGAAGCTTTCTTT. It yields the protein CASSFLGVGGTEAFF. Based on the CDR3 plus reference TRBV7-8 and TRBJ1-1, the full variable domain is GAGVSQSPRYKVAKRGQDVALRCDPISGHVSLFWYQQALGQGPEFLTYFQNEAQLDKSGLPSDRFFAERPEGSVSTLKIQRTQQEDSAVYLCASSFLGVGGTEAFFGQGTRLTVV.

The count of this clone is one. This chain uses TRBV28 with TRBJ2-2; 7 nucleotides align to TRBD1. Germline lookup yields CDR1 MDHEN and CDR2 SYDVKM. The CDR3 is 13 amino acids. The V and J ends lost 6 bases and 6 bases, in that order; junction bases with no gene match: 4. This chain's CDR3 is CASRQGLSGELFF. Written as DNA, the CDR3 is TGTGCCAGCAGACAGGGGTTGTCCGGGGAGCTGTTTTTT. Drawing the rest from reference TRBV28 and TRBJ2-2, the complete variable domain is DVKVTQSSRYLVKRTGEKVFLECVQDMDHENMFWYRQDPGLGLRLIYFSYDVKMKEKGDIPEGYSVSREKKERFSLILESASTNQTSMYLCASRQGLSGELFFGEGSRLTVL.

About this clone: The sample has other DNA sequences that encode this CDR3 too. J is TRBJ2-5 and V is TRBV10-3; no definite D call. Germline-derived CDR1 and CDR2 are ENHRY and SYGVKD. The CDR3 totals 14 residues. The V and J ends lost 2 bases and 1 base respectively, with 8 bases between them. CDR3 loop: CAISEGGGQETQYF. The CDR3 DNA reads TGTGCCATCAGTGAGGGTGGCGGCCAAGAGACCCAGTACTTC.

The chain employs TRBV5-6 and TRBJ2-3; 9 bases agree with TRBD2. Germline trimming cut 0 bases from V and 2 bases from J; bases unmatched to any gene: 1. Germline V gene lookup returns CDR1 SGHDT and CDR2 YYEEEE. The CDR3 contains 15 residues. The CDR3 reads CASSLVAGVTDTQYF. CDR3 nucleotide sequence: TGTGCCAGCAGCTTGGTAGCGGGGGTCACAGATACGCAGTATTTT.

V usage is TRBV5-4 and J usage is TRBJ1-1; D perhaps matches TRBD1 (5 bases). V was pared by 3 bases and J by 0 bases, with 15 bases between. The CDR3 runs 16 residues. Germline V CDR1 and CDR2: SGHNT, YYREEE (reference sequence). CDR3 protein: CASSSWGGVLNTEAFF. The CDR3 nucleotides are TGTGCCAGCAGCTCATGGGGGGGGGTCCTGAACACTGAAGCTTTCTTT.

This clone was recorded once. J is TRBJ2-1 and V is TRBV10-1; 10 bases map to TRBD2. Germline-derived CDR1 and CDR2 are WNHNN and SYGVQD (reference sequence). The CDR3 is made up of 18 amino acids. Trimming at V came to 4 bases and at J to 5 bases, leaving 14 bases not matched to a gene. CDR3 in DNA: TGCGCCAGCAGTGCAGCCGCGGCTAGCGGGGGCAAAAACAATGAGCAGTTCTTC. This sequence encodes CASSAAAASGGKNNEQFF.